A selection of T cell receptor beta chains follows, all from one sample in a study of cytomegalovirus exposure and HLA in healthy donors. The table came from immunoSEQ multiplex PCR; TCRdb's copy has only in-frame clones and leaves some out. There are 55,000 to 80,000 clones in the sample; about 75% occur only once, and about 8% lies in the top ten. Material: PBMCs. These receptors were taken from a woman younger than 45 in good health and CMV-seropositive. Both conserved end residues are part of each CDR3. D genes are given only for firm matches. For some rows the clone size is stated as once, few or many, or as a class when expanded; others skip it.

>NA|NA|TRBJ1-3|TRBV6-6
TGTGCCACCCGACGGGACTTCTCTGGAAACACCATATATTTT
CATRRDFSGNTIYF
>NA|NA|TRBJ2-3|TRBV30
TGTGCCTGGAGTGTAACTGCTGGCCCGGGTACGCAGTATTTT
CAWSVTAGPGTQYF
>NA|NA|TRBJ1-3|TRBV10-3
TGTGCCATCAGGGACAGTCCTCCTGGGAACACCATATATTTT
CAIRDSPPGNTIYF
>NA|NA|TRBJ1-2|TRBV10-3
TGTGCCATCAGTGATGTTTGGGGGGGCCCTGGCTACACCTTC
CAISDVWGGPGYTF
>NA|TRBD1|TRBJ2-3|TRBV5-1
TGCGCCAGCAGCATCGCCGGACAGGGTTCTGTCGATACGCAGTATTTT
CASSIAGQGSVDTQYF
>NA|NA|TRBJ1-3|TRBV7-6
TGTGCCAGCAGCTTTAACAGGGATCCCTCTGGAAACACCATATATTTT
CASSFNRDPSGNTIYF
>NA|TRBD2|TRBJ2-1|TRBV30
TGTGCCTCCACCCTAGCGGGGAGGTACAATGAGCAGTTCTTC
CASTLAGRYNEQFF
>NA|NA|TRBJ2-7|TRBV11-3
TGTGCCAGCAGCCCCGGGAGCCAGTACGAGCAGTACTTC
CASSPGSQYEQYF
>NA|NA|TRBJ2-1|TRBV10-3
TGTGCCATCAGTGGGGCCACCTCTAATGAGCAGTTCTTC
CAISGATSNEQFF
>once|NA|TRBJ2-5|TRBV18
TGTGCCAGCTCACCGGAGCTCATTGTTGGAGAGACCCAGTACTTC
CASSPELIVGETQYF
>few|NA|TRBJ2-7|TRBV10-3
TGTGCCATCAGGGGGAGTTCCTACGAGCAGTACTTC
CAIRGSSYEQYF
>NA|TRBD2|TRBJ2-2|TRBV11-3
TGTGCCAGCAGCTTGACCCTGGGACTAGCGGGAGTTAACACCGGGGAGCTGTTTTTT
CASSLTLGLAGVNTGELFF
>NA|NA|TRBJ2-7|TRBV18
TGTGCCAGCTTCACCACACGGGGGGAGCAGTACTTC
CASFTTRGEQYF
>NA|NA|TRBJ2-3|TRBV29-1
TGCAGCGTTGAACCTTCTTCCACAGATACGCAGTATTTT
CSVEPSSTDTQYF
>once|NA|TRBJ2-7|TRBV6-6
TGTGCCAGCAGCCCCGAGCATACCTACGAGCAGTACTTC
CASSPEHTYEQYF
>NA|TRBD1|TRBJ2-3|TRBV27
TGTGCCAGCAGTGACAGGGGGTGGACAGATACGCAGTATTTT
CASSDRGWTDTQYF
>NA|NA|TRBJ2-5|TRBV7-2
TGTGCCAGCAGCTTATCCCAGTCTCAAGAGACCCAGTACTTC
CASSLSQSQETQYF
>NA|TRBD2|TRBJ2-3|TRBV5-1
TGCGCCAGCAGCTCAGGACTAGCGGGAGATTTAGATACGCAGTATTTT
CASSSGLAGDLDTQYF
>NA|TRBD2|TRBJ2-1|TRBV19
TGTGCCAGTAGTATATCGCGGGTGCTAGCGGCGAATGAGCAGTTCTTC
CASSISRVLAANEQFF
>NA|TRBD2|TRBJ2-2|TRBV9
TGTGCCAGCAGCGTAATAGCGGGGTCCGGGGAGCTGTTTTTT
CASSVIAGSGELFF
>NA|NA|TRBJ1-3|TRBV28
TGTGCCAGCAGTCCCTGGGACTTTGGAAGCACCATATATTTT
CASSPWDFGSTIYF
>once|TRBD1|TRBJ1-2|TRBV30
TGTGCCTGGAGGGCGGGACAGGGGGCGTTTGGCTACACCTTC
CAWRAGQGAFGYTF
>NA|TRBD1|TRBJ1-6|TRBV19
TGTGCCAGTAGTATAGGAGTGGACAGGCTGAGTTCACCCCTCCACTTT
CASSIGVDRLSSPLHF
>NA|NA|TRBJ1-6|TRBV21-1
TGTGCCGGCAGTGATCAGAGGGGGAGCTCCTATAATTCACCCCTCCACTTT
CAGSDQRGSSYNSPLHF
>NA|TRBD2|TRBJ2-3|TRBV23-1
TGCGCCAGCAGTTTTAGCGAACAGCCAGCGGGAAGGGAACGGTATACGCAGTATTTT
CASSFSEQPAGRERYTQYF
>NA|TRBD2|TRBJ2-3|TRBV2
TGTGCCAGCAGTCGGGGGGTTGATACGCAGTATTTT
CASSRGVDTQYF
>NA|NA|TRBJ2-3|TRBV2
TGTGCCAGCAGGGAGGGGCAACCTTGGGGCACAGATACGCAGTATTTT
CASREGQPWGTDTQYF
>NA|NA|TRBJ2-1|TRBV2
TGTGCCAGCCTAATAGAGGACTACAGCTCCTACAATGAGCAGTTCTTC
CASLIEDYSSYNEQFF
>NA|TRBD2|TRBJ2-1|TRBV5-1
TGCGCCATCAGCACCCGACTAGCGGCATACAATGAGCAGTTCTTC
CAISTRLAAYNEQFF
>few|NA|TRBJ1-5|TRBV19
TGTGCCAGTAGTATAAATAGTAATAGCAATCAGCCCCAGCATTTT
CASSINSNSNQPQHF
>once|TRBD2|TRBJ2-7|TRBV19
TGTGCCACAAGATCCCTAGCGGGATCATACGAGCAGTACTTC
CATRSLAGSYEQYF
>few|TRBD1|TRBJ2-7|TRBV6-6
TGTGCCAGCAGTTATTGGACAGGGAGACATACCTACGAGCAGTACTTC
CASSYWTGRHTYEQYF
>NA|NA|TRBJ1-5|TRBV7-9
TGTGCCAGCAGCTTAGGCGCCGGGCAGCCCCAGCATTTT
CASSLGAGQPQHF
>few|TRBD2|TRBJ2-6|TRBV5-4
TGTGCCAGCTCAGGCGGGAGGAACTCTGGGGCCAACGTCCTGACTTTC
CASSGGRNSGANVLTF
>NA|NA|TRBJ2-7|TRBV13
TGTGCCAGCAGCTTCTGGAGGGAGTCCGCCTACGAGCAGTACTTC
CASSFWRESAYEQYF